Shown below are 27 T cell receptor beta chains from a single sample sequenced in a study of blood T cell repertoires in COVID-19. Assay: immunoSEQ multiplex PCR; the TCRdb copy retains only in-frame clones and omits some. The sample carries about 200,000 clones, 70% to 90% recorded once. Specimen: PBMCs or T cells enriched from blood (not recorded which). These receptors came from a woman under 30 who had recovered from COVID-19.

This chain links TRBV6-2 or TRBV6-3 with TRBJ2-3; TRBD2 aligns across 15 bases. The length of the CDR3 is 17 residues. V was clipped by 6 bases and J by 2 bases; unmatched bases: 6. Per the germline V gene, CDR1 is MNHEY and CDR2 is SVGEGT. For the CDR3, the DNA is TGTGCCAGCAGCTCCGGACTAGCGGGGGGGCCCACAGATACGCAGTATTTT. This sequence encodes CASSSGLAGGPTDTQYF.

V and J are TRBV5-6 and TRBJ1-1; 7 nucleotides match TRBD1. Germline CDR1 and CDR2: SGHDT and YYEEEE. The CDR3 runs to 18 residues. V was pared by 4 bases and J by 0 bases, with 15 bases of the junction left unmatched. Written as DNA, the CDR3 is TGTGCCAGCAGCCTCATAAGACGACAGGGCCCGATGAACACTGAAGCTTTCTTT. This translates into CASSLIRRQGPMNTEAFF.

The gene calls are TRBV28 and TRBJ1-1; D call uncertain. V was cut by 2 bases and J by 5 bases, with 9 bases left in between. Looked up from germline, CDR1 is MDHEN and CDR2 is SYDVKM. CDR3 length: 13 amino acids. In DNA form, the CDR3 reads TGTGCCAGCAGTTTAGGCGGGGAGACTGAAGCTTTCTTT. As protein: CASSLGGETEAFF.

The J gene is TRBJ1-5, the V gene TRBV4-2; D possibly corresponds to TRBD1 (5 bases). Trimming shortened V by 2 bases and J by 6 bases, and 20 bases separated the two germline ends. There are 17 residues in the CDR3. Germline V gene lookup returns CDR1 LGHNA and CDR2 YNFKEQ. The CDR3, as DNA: TGTGCCAGCAGCCAAACCCGCGGGACTGGCCGAGGTCAGCCCCAGCATTTT. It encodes CASSQTRGTGRGQPQHF.

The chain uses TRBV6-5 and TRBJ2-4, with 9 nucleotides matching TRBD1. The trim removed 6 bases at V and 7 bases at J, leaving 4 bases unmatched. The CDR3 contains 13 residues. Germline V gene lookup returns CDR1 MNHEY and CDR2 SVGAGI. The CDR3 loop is CASSTGQGNIQYF. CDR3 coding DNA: TGTGCCAGCAGCACGGGACAGGGTAACATTCAGTACTTC.

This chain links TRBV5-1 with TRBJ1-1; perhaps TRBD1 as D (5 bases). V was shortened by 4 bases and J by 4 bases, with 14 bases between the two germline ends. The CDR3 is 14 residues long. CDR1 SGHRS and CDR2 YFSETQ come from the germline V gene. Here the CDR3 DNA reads TGCGCCAGCAGCCCCAGGGAGGGGAGCACTGAAGCTTTCTTT. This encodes CASSPREGSTEAFF.

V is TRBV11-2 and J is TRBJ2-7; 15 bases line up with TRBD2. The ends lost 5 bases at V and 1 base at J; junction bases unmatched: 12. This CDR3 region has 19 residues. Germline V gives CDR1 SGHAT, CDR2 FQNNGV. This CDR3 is CASSPIGLAGGKTSYEQYF. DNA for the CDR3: TGTGCCAGCAGCCCAATCGGACTAGCGGGGGGGAAGACTTCCTACGAGCAGTACTTC.

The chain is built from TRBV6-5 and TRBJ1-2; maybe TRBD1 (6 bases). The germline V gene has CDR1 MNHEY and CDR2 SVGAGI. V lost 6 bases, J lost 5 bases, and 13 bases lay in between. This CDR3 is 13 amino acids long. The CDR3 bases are TGTGCCAGCAGCCTACAGGGAGAGTATGGCTACACCTTC. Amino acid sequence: CASSLQGEYGYTF.

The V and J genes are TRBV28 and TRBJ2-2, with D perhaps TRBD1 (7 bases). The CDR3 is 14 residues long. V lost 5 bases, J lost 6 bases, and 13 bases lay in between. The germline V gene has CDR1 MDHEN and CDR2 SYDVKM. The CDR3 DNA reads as TGTGCCAGCAGTGCAGGGGGGCTTGCCGGGGAGCTGTTTTTT. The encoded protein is CASSAGGLAGELFF. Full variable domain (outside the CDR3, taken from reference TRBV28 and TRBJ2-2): DVKVTQSSRYLVKRTGEKVFLECVQDMDHENMFWYRQDPGLGLRLIYFSYDVKMKEKGDIPEGYSVSREKKERFSLILESASTNQTSMYLCASSAGGLAGELFFGEGSRLTVL.

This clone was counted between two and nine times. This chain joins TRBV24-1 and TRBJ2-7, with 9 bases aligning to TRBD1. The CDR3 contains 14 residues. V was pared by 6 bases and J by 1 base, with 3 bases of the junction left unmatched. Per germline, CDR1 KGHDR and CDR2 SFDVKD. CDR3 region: CATSPGTGSYEQYF. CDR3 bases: TGTGCCACCAGTCCCGGGACAGGGTCCTACGAGCAGTACTTC.

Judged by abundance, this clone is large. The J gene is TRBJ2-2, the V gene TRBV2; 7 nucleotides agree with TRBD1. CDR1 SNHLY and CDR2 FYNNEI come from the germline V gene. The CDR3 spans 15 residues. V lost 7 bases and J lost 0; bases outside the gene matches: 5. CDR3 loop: CASTIQGPNTGELFF. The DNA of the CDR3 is TGTGCCAGCACTATACAGGGGCCGAACACCGGGGAGCTGTTTTTT.

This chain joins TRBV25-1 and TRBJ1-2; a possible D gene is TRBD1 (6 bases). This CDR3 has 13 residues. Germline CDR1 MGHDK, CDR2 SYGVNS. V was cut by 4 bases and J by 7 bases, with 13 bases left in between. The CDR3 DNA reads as TGTGCCAGCAGTGGCAGGGGATCGAGTGGCTACACCTTC. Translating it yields CASSGRGSSGYTF.

The CDR3 nucleotides read TGTGCCAGCAGCTTAATTAGGGGACAGGGAGGTGAAAAACTGTTTTTT. This sequence encodes CASSLIRGQGGEKLFF. This chain connects TRBV7-9 to TRBJ1-4; 9 bases are shared with TRBD1. This CDR3 is built from 16 residues. The ends lost 2 bases at V and 7 bases at J; junction bases unmatched: 8. In germline, CDR1 is SEHNR, CDR2 FQNEAQ (reference sequence).

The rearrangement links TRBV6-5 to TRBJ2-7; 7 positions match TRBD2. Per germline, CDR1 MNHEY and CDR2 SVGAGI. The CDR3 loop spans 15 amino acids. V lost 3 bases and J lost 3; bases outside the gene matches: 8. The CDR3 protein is CASSYKGLPGYEQYF. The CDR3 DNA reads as TGTGCCAGCAGTTATAAGGGACTACCCGGCTACGAGCAGTACTTC.

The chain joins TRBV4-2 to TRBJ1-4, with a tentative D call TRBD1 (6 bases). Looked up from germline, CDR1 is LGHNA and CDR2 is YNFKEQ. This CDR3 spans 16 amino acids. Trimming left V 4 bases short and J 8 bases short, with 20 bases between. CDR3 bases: TGTGCCAGCAGCCCGAGTCTCAACAGGGTTGGGGAAAAACTGTTTTTT. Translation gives CASSPSLNRVGEKLFF.

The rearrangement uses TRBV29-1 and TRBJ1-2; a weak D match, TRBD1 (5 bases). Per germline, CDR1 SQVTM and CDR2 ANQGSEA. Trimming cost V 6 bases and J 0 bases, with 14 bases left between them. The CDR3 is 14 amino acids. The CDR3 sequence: CSVPQEDTNYGYTF. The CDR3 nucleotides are TGCAGCGTGCCACAGGAAGACACTAACTATGGCTACACCTTC.

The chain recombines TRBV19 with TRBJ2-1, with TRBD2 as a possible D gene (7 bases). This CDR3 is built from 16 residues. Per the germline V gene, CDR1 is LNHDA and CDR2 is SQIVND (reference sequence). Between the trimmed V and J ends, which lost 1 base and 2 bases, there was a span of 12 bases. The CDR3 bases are TGTGCCAGTAGTATAGGAGTGGGGGGGCCCTACAATGAGCAGTTCTTC. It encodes CASSIGVGGPYNEQFF. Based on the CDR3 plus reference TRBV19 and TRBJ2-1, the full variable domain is DGGITQSPKYLFRKEGQNVTLSCEQNLNHDAMYWYRQDPGQGLRLIYYSQIVNDFQKGDIAEGYSVSREKKESFPLTVTSAQKNPTAFYLCASSIGVGGPYNEQFFGPGTRLTVL.

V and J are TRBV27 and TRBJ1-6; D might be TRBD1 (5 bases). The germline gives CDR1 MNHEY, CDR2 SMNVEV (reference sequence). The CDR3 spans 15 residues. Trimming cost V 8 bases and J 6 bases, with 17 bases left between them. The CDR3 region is CASAILGHGNSPLHF. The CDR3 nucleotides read TGTGCCAGCGCGATTTTGGGGCACGGTAATTCACCCCTCCACTTT.

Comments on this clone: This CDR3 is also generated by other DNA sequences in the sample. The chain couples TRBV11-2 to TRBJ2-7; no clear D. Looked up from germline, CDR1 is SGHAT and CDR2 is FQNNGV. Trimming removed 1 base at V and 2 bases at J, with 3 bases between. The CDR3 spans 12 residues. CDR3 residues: CASSLGAYEQYF. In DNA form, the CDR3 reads TGTGCCAGCAGCTTAGGCGCCTACGAGCAGTACTTC.

Here the CDR3 DNA reads TGTGCCATCAGTCCCGGACTAGCGGGGGCTAACCTAGAGGCAGATACGCAGTATTTT. It specifies CAISPGLAGANLEADTQYF. The chain carries TRBV10-3 and TRBJ2-3; the match to TRBD2 covers 13 bases. Per the germline V gene, CDR1 is ENHRY and CDR2 is SYGVKD. The CDR3 covers 19 residues. V was clipped by 5 bases and J by 4 bases; unmatched bases: 15.

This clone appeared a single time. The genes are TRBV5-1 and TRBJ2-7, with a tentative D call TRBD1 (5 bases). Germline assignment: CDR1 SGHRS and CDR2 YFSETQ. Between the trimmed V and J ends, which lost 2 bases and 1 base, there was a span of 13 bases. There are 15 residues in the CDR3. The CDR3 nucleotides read TGCGCCAGCAGCTTATCTGCAGGGATGTCCTACGAGCAGTACTTC. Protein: CASSLSAGMSYEQYF.

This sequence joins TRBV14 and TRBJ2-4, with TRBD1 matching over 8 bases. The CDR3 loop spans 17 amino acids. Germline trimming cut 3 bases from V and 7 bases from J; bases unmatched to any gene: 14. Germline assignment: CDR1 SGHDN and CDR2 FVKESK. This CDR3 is CASSQNPTGVGQNIQYF. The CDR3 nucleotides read TGTGCCAGCAGCCAGAATCCGACAGGGGTAGGTCAGAACATTCAGTACTTC.

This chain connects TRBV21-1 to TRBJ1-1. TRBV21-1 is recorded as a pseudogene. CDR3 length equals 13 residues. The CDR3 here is CASSNRRGTEAFF. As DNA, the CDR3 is TGTGCCAGCAGCAACCGGAGAGGGACTGAAGCTTTCTTT.

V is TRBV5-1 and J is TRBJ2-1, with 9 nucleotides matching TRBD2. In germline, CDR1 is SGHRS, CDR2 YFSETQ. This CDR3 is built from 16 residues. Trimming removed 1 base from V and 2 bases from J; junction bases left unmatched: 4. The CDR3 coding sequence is TGCGCCAGCAGCTTGATTAGCGGGGGAACCTACAATGAGCAGTTCTTC. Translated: CASSLISGGTYNEQFF.

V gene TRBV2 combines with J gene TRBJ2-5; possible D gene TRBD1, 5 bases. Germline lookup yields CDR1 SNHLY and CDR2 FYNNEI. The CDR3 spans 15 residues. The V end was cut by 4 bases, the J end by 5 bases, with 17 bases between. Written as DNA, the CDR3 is TGTGCCAGCAGTGTGCAGGGAAGTCAATTCGAGACCCAGTACTTC. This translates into CASSVQGSQFETQYF.

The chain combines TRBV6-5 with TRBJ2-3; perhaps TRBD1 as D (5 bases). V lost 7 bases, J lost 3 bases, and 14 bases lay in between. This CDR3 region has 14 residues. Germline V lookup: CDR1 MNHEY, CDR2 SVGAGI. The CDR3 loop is CASKGGRDTDTQYF. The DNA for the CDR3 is TGTGCCAGCAAGGGTGGCAGGGATACAGATACGCAGTATTTT.

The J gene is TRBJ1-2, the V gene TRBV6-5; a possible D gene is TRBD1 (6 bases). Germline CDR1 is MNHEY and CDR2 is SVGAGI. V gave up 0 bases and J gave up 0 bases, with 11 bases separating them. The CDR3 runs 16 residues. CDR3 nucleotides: TGTGCCAGCAGTTACTCGAAGAGGGGGTCTAACTATGGCTACACCTTC. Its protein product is CASSYSKRGSNYGYTF.